A single sample is the source of the 29 T cell receptor beta chains below, sequenced in a study of liver allograft versus peripheral blood T cells. Turning to the study itself: Peripheral blood of the recipients supplied T cell receptor repertoires that were compared with those in transplanted livers.

A single record per CDR3 protein comes from TCRdb applying MiXCR to the reads. Seen here are over 2,500 distinct CDR3 sequences, more than 12% observed once, and the top ten hold 35% to 45%. The receptors originated from a human patient who had a liver transplant. Some T cells may be the graft donor's.

This clonotype was recorded many times. V gene TRBV5-6 combines with J gene TRBJ1-6; weak D call: TRBD1 (6 bases). Germline V lookup: CDR1 SGHDT, CDR2 YYEEEE. Trimming removed 4 bases at V and 14 bases at J, with 16 bases between. The CDR3 is 13 amino acids. CDR3 sequence reads: CASSPFRGGTLHF. CDR3 coding DNA: TGTGCCAGCAGCCCCTTCAGGGGAGGGACCCTCCACTTT. Full variable domain (rest looked up from reference TRBV5-6 and TRBJ1-6): DAGVTQSPTHLIKTRGQQVTLRCSPKSGHDTVSWYQQALGQGPQFIFQYYEEEERQRGNFPDRFSGHQFPNYSSELNVNALLLGDSALYLCASSPFRGGTLHFGNGTRLTVT.

This clonotype ranks as medium-sized (0.01 to 0.1%). The chain couples TRBV7-9 to TRBJ1-1; D is undetermined. CDR3 length: 14 amino acids. From germline, CDR1 is SEHNR and CDR2 FQNEAQ (reference sequence). The germline V and J ends were trimmed by 1 base and 5 bases, with 11 bases remaining between them. The CDR3 DNA sequence: TGTGCCAGCAGCTTAGGGGCCGCGGGGACTGAAGCTTTCTTT. It translates to CASSLGAAGTEAFF.

This clonotype is labeled as medium-sized. The V gene is TRBV19, the J gene TRBJ1-1; no reliable D call. This CDR3 is 11 amino acids long. Trimming pared 8 bases from V and 7 bases from J, leaving 11 bases between. Germline V gene data show CDR1 as LNHDA and CDR2 as SQIVND (reference sequence). CDR3 nucleotide sequence: TGTGCCAGTTCTTCAGTTAGTGAAGCTTTCTTT. It is translated as CASSSVSEAFF.

This clonotype was recorded at least ten times. The V call is TRBV24-1, the J call TRBJ1-5; no clear D gene. V lost 0 bases, J lost 12 bases, and 8 bases lay in between. This CDR3 has 12 residues. Per the germline V gene, CDR1 is KGHDR and CDR2 is SFDVKD. CDR3 amino acids: CATSDLAENQHF. The CDR3 DNA reads TGTGCCACCAGTGATTTGGCAGAGAACCAGCATTTT.

This clonotype was counted at least ten times. This rearrangement joins TRBV9 to TRBJ2-7; D is possibly TRBD1 (5 bases). Trimming left V 0 bases short and J 2 bases short, with 12 bases between. This CDR3 spans 15 amino acids. Germline CDR1 reads SGDLS; CDR2 reads YYNGEE. CDR3 sequence reads: CASSVGTSVTYEQYF. Written as DNA, the CDR3 is TGTGCCAGCAGCGTAGGGACATCGGTAACCTACGAGCAGTACTTC.

This clonotype was counted at least ten times. V gene TRBV27 combines with J gene TRBJ1-2, with D possibly being TRBD1 (5 bases). The V gene's germline CDR1 is MNHEY and CDR2 SMNVEV (reference sequence). The germline V and J ends were trimmed by 2 bases and 8 bases, with 12 bases remaining between them. There are 13 residues in the CDR3. The CDR3 reads CASSLGGGSGYTF. Written as DNA, the CDR3 is TGTGCCAGCAGTTTAGGGGGAGGGTCGGGCTACACCTTC.

As to this clonotype: A much larger clone differs from this one at a single base, so this may be a read error. The chain has TRBV18 and TRBJ1-3; TRBD1 might be the D (6 bases). The CDR3 contains 12 residues. Looked up from germline, CDR1 is KGHSH and CDR2 is LQKENI. This CDR3 is CSSSPGEDTIYF. Here the CDR3 DNA reads TGTTCCAGCTCACCAGGGGAGGACACCATATATTTT.

The rearrangement uses TRBV20-1 and TRBJ2-7; 11 nucleotides line up with TRBD2. Germline V gene data show CDR1 as DFQATT and CDR2 as SNEGSKA (reference sequence). This CDR3 contains 15 residues. V dropped 5 bases and J dropped 2; count of bases not matched to a gene: 8. CDR3 nucleotides: TGCAGTGCTCACGGACTAGCGGGCCCGACCTACGAGCAGTACTTC. It is translated as CSAHGLAGPTYEQYF.

The sample holds many counts of this clonotype. The chain has TRBV27 and TRBJ1-5; TRBD1 matches 9 bases. Looked up from germline, CDR1 is MNHEY and CDR2 is SMNVEV (reference sequence). V gave up 5 bases and J gave up 8 bases; unmatched junction bases: 16. The CDR3 totals 17 residues. In DNA form, the CDR3 reads TGTGCCAGCAGTCCGATCGTGGGACAGGGTTACGGGAAGCCCCAGCATTTT. Its protein is CASSPIVGQGYGKPQHF.

The chain recombines TRBV6-5 with TRBJ2-2, with 16 bases fitting TRBD2. CDR1 is MNHEY, CDR2 SVGAGI, per germline. This CDR3 is built from 18 residues. Trimming took 5 bases from V and 1 from J; bases not matched to a gene: 4. Written as DNA, the CDR3 is TGTGCCAGCAGTCTGGGACTAGCGGGAGGGCGGAACACCGGGGAGCTGTTTTTT. The encoded protein is CASSLGLAGGRNTGELFF.

By sample fraction, this clonotype is large. This chain joins TRBV14 and TRBJ1-4; no reliable D call. V was clipped by 1 base and J by 8 bases, with 17 bases between them. Germline lookup yields CDR1 SGHDN and CDR2 FVKESK. This CDR3 spans 16 amino acids. The CDR3 protein is CASSQGLVPGWEKLFF. CDR3 in DNA: TGTGCCAGCAGCCAAGGTTTGGTCCCGGGTTGGGAAAAACTGTTTTTT.

This clonotype came up many times. DNA for the CDR3: TGTGCCAGCAGCCAGACAGGGATAGAGCAGTACTTC. Translating it yields CASSQTGIEQYF. This chain links TRBV5-5 with TRBJ2-7, with 7 bases lining up with TRBD1. This CDR3 region has 12 residues. After removal of 4 bases from V and 7 bases from J, the junction contained 5 bases not matched to a gene. Germline V gene lookup returns CDR1 SGHKS and CDR2 YYEKEE (reference sequence).

This clonotype qualifies as medium-sized. This chain connects TRBV6-5 to TRBJ1-3, with a weak D call TRBD1 (5 bases). This CDR3 region has 15 residues. Germline V CDR1 and CDR2: MNHEY, SVGAGI. V lost 2 bases and J lost 2, with 10 bases in between. The CDR3 DNA reads as TGTGCCAGCAGTTACATGGGGGGAACTGGAAACACCATATATTTT. It encodes CASSYMGGTGNTIYF.

This clonotype qualifies as medium-sized. One junction end does not reproduce the germline sequence, and a read error may be involved. The chain couples TRBV10-3 to TRBJ1-1, with TRBD1 matching over 8 bases. This CDR3 is 15 amino acids long. Germline loops: CDR1 ENHRY, CDR2 SYGVKD. CDR3 nucleotide sequence: TGTGCCACCAGTGACACGGGACAGGCGAACACTGAAGCTTTCTTT. This sequence encodes CATSDTGQANTEAFF.

CDR3 DNA: TGTGCCAGCAGTTTACTAACAGGGGGCGATAATTCACCCCTCCACTTT. It encodes CASSLLTGGDNSPLHF. The chain carries TRBV27 and TRBJ1-6, with TRBD1 matching over 9 bases. CDR1 and CDR2 from the germline V gene are MNHEY and SMNVEV (reference sequence). Trimming took 2 bases from V and 5 from J; bases not matched to a gene: 4. The CDR3 runs to 16 residues.

This clonotype occurred many times. The chain carries TRBV30 and TRBJ1-6; 8 nucleotides align to TRBD1. Trimming cost V 1 base and J 7 bases; bases outside gene matches: 0. Looked up from germline, CDR1 is GTSNPN and CDR2 is SVGIG (reference sequence). The CDR3 length is 13 residues. The CDR3 sequence: CAWSGQGNSPLHF. CDR3 nucleotide sequence: TGTGCCTGGAGTGGACAGGGGAATTCACCCCTCCACTTT.

The rearrangement links TRBV30 to TRBJ1-5; D is possibly TRBD1 (5 bases). The length of the CDR3 is 13 residues. The V end lost 1 base, the J end lost 4 bases, and 8 bases lay between the germline ends. Germline lookup yields CDR1 GTSNPN and CDR2 SVGIG (reference sequence). The CDR3 DNA is TGTGCCTGGAGTGGGCAGGGAAATCAGCCCCAGCATTTT. Translated: CAWSGQGNQPQHF.

A single count supports this clonotype. This chain links TRBV19 with TRBJ2-3; 15 bases align to TRBD2. Trimming at V came to 9 bases and at J to 6 bases, leaving 4 bases not matched to a gene. Germline assignment: CDR1 LNHDA and CDR2 SQIVND (reference sequence). The CDR3 spans 14 residues. CDR3 in amino acids: CARGLAGGLDTQYF. CDR3 coding DNA: TGTGCCAGAGGACTAGCGGGGGGGCTTGATACGCAGTATTTT.

At least ten counts were recorded for this clonotype. This sequence joins TRBV27 and TRBJ2-7, with 7 bases identical to TRBD1. Germline loops: CDR1 MNHEY, CDR2 SMNVEV (reference sequence). V shed 6 bases, J shed 2 bases, and the junction held 10 bases outside the gene matches. This CDR3 has 15 residues. This CDR3 is CASRPLPGQPYEQYF. Written as DNA, the CDR3 is TGTGCCAGCAGACCCCTTCCGGGACAGCCCTACGAGCAGTACTTC.

By sample share, this clonotype is medium-sized (0.01 to 0.1%). J is TRBJ1-1 and V is TRBV28; D is undetermined. With 3 bases removed from V and 0 bases from J, the gap between germline ends came to 5 bases. Germline-derived CDR1 and CDR2 are MDHEN and SYDVKM. This CDR3 is built from 13 residues. The CDR3 DNA is TGTGCCAGCAGTTTCGGGATGAACACTGAAGCTTTCTTT. It specifies CASSFGMNTEAFF.

This clonotype was observed a single time. A clone one base away is much larger, so this may be a read error. CDR3 coding DNA: TGTGCCAGCAGTTTCGCAGGGTATGGCTACACCTTC. It yields the protein CASSFAGYGYTF. The chain links TRBV27 to TRBJ1-2; tentatively, D is TRBD1 (5 bases). CDR1 is MNHEY, CDR2 SMNVEV, per germline (reference sequence). The CDR3 has 12 residues. With 3 bases removed from V and 5 bases from J, the gap between germline ends came to 7 bases.

In this sample, this clonotype is medium-sized. The rearrangement uses TRBV15 and TRBJ1-5, with D perhaps TRBD1 (6 bases). There are 15 residues in the CDR3. Trimming left V 0 bases short and J 6 bases short, with 12 bases between. Germline assignment: CDR1 LNHNV and CDR2 YYDKDF (reference sequence). CDR3 sequence (DNA): TGTGCCACCAGCAGAGACAGGGGAAGGAGTCAGCCCCAGCATTTT. This sequence encodes CATSRDRGRSQPQHF.

This clonotype was seen many times. The chain carries TRBV6-5 and TRBJ1-1, with D tentatively TRBD1 (5 bases). V shed 2 bases and J shed 0 bases, with 19 bases lying between them. This CDR3 comprises 18 residues. Germline V gene data show CDR1 as MNHEY and CDR2 as SVGAGI. CDR3 DNA: TGTGCCAGCAGTTACCTATTCGGGCCAGAGGGGATGAACACTGAAGCTTTCTTT. Its protein product is CASSYLFGPEGMNTEAFF.

This clonotype was counted only a few times. V and J are TRBV12-3 or TRBV12-4 and TRBJ2-7; no reliable D call. This CDR3 has 13 residues. V lost 2 bases and J 1 base, leaving 6 bases between the germline ends. In DNA, the CDR3 is TGTGCCAGCAGTTTACAGGTATCCTACGAGCAGTACTTC. It encodes CASSLQVSYEQYF.

By sample share, this clonotype is medium-sized (0.01 to 0.1%). CDR3: CAISASTSGRSYEQYF. The CDR3 nucleotides read TGTGCCATCAGTGCAAGTACTAGCGGGAGGTCCTACGAGCAGTACTTC. The rearrangement joins TRBV10-3 to TRBJ2-7; 12 bases are a match to TRBD2. V shed 4 bases, J shed 1 base, and the junction held 5 bases outside the gene matches. The germline V gene has CDR1 ENHRY and CDR2 SYGVKD. The CDR3 is made up of 16 amino acids.

In this sample, this clonotype is medium-sized. The rearrangement links TRBV19 to TRBJ1-5; D is uncertain. Trimming shortened V by 1 base and J by 0 bases, and 7 bases separated the two germline ends. Germline V gene data show CDR1 as LNHDA and CDR2 as SQIVND (reference sequence). This CDR3 has 15 residues. The CDR3 sequence: CASSIGQHSNQPQHF. The CDR3 DNA follows: TGTGCCAGTAGTATAGGGCAGCATAGCAATCAGCCCCAGCATTTT.

This clonotype is deemed medium-sized. The chain couples TRBV27 to TRBJ1-6; unclear D gene. The CDR3 extends over 13 amino acids. With 2 bases removed from V and 7 bases from J, the gap between germline ends came to 6 bases. In germline, CDR1 is MNHEY, CDR2 SMNVEV (reference sequence). CDR3 sequence (DNA): TGTGCCAGCAGTTTACTCGGCAATTCACCCCTCCACTTT. Its translation: CASSLLGNSPLHF.

In its sample, this clonotype was seen many times. The genes are TRBV20-1 and TRBJ1-2, with unresolved D. Between the trimmed V and J ends, which lost 2 bases and 6 bases, there was a span of 10 bases. Germline V CDR1 and CDR2: DFQATT, SNEGSKA (reference sequence). This CDR3 spans 12 amino acids. CDR3 residues: CSARPAPDGYTF. CDR3 DNA: TGCAGTGCTAGACCGGCCCCGGATGGCTACACCTTC.

This clonotype occurred many times. The chain couples TRBV25-1 to TRBJ2-7; D ambiguous. The germline V and J ends were trimmed by 0 bases and 5 bases, with 11 bases remaining between them. Germline V lookup: CDR1 MGHDK, CDR2 SYGVNS. The CDR3 length is 14 residues. The CDR3 bases are TGTGCCAGCAGTGAATATTACGATGGCGACGAGCAGTACTTC. Its translation: CASSEYYDGDEQYF.